Given below is one T cell receptor beta chain in context. The CDR3 has 15 residues. V was clipped by 2 bases and J by 2 bases; unmatched bases: 4. In germline, CDR1 is SGDLS, CDR2 YYNGEE. Stable or active relapsing-remitting multiple sclerosis, untreated and meeting revised McDonald criteria, defined the controls. This entry is derived from a study of CD8 T cells in Susac syndrome. cDNA came from roughly 0.47 to 1 ug RNA primed by random hexamers. TCRdb re-derived calls from the immunoSEQ multiplex PCR reads in MiXCR, one entry per CDR3 protein. The sample gives around 130,000 distinct CDR3 sequences, 85% to 95% of which show up once; approximately 0.12% is in the top ten.

Input material: CD4+ T cells from PBMCs. This clonotype originated in a human donor with multiple sclerosis. V is TRBV9 and J is TRBJ2-3, with TRBD2 matching over 8 bases. This CDR3 is CASSVPAGATDTQYF. CDR3 DNA sequence: TGTGCCAGCAGCGTCCCAGCGGGAGCCACAGATACGCAGTATTTT.